This T cell receptor beta chain was obtained from a study of cytomegalovirus exposure and HLA in healthy donors. A multiplex PCR was run with 60 Vbeta primers and 13 Jbeta primers. Sequenced by immunoSEQ multiplex PCR; TCRdb stores in-frame clones only, minus some. The profile shows nearly 200,000 clones, 82% of them singletons. From germline, CDR1 is MNHEY and CDR2 SMNVEV (reference sequence). The V gene lost 5 bases and the J gene lost 7 bases, with 11 bases spanning the gap. The CDR3 covers 12 residues. Material for sequencing was PBMCs. The source is a boy aged 2 to 10 in good health and CMV-seronegative. The chain joins TRBV27 to TRBJ1-2; TRBD1 is a possible D gene (5 bases). This chain's CDR3 is CASSGAVGGYTF. CDR3 coding DNA: TGTGCCAGCAGTGGGGCGGTCGGTGGCTACACCTTC.